The sequence of this TCR beta chain was determined in a study of CD8 T cells in ankylosing spondylitis. TCRdb re-derived calls from the 5' RACE reads in MiXCR, one entry per CDR3 protein. The sample carries around 250,000 distinct CDR3 sequences, 18% recorded once. CDR1 is SGHAT and CDR2 is FQDESV in the germline V gene (reference sequence). This CDR3 comprises 17 residues. The V gene lost 0 bases and the J gene lost 0 bases, with 12 bases spanning the gap. Study-level findings and limits: Those disease-linked clones were CD8+; they were also relatively rare in peripheral blood.

About this clonotype itself: Its antigen is undetermined.

Sequenced sample: blood, either unsorted or a sorted T cell fraction (not recorded which). This clonotype was obtained from a male donor with ankylosing spondylitis or in good health (not recorded which). The chain is built from TRBV11-1 and TRBJ2-1, with D uncertain. In DNA, the CDR3 is TGTGCCAGCAGCTTAGCGGTTTTCAGTGACTCCTACAATGAGCAGTTCTTC. Translated, it gives CASSLAVFSDSYNEQFF.